A single sample is the source of the 5 T cell receptor beta chains below, sequenced in a study of T-cell memory formation after mild COVID-19. TCRdb processed the 5' RACE reads anew with MiXCR; each CDR3 protein has one entry. Among roughly 340,000 distinct CDR3 sequences listed, more than 20% were seen once. The sequenced material came from PBMCs or a T cell subset sorted from them (not recorded which). Receptor source: a man aged 18 to 29 who had mild COVID-19 (a few samples of this study predate the infection). Cell type and time point are not known.

The V and J genes are TRBV11-2 and TRBJ2-1; 8 positions match TRBD2. This CDR3 contains 16 residues. The germline V gene has CDR1 SGHAT and CDR2 FQNNGV. The trim removed 1 base at V and 4 bases at J, leaving 6 bases unmatched. The CDR3 DNA follows: TGTGCCAGCAGCTTAGTCCCCGGGACTAGTTACAATGAGCAGTTCTTC. Encoded protein: CASSLVPGTSYNEQFF.

This clonotype occurred a few times. This chain uses TRBV14 with TRBJ2-1; 7 positions match TRBD1. The germline gives CDR1 SGHDN, CDR2 FVKESK. The CDR3 runs to 13 residues. The junction had 5 bases not matched to a gene; V was cut back by 2 bases and J by 10 bases. This chain's CDR3 is CASSQLGQAEQFF. For the CDR3, the DNA is TGTGCCAGCAGCCAACTAGGACAGGCCGAGCAGTTCTTC.

This clonotype has more than one count but fewer than ten. The chain couples TRBV7-2 to TRBJ1-1, with D hard to call. There are 14 residues in the CDR3. V was shortened by 2 bases and J by 1 base, with 8 bases between the two germline ends. CDR1 and CDR2 (germline): SGHTA, FQGNSA. Here the CDR3 reads CASSLLDKNTEAFF. The CDR3 DNA reads as TGTGCCAGCAGCTTACTCGACAAGAACACTGAAGCTTTCTTT.

This clonotype was recorded a few times. This sequence joins TRBV3-1 and TRBJ1-6, with D unclear. Germline assignment: CDR1 LGHDT and CDR2 YNNKEL (reference sequence). The CDR3 loop spans 12 amino acids. The V and J ends lost 5 bases and 7 bases respectively, with 6 bases between them. As DNA, the CDR3 is TGTGCCAGCAGCATCTCAAATTCACCCCTCCACTTT. This translates into CASSISNSPLHF.

The rearrangement uses TRBV5-1 and TRBJ2-5, with TRBD1 identical over 7 bases. V trimming: 6 bases; J trimming: 6 bases; junction bases outside the gene matches: 17. The CDR3 covers 16 residues. CDR1 SGHRS and CDR2 YFSETQ come from the germline V gene. DNA of the CDR3: TGCGCCAGCACTCAGGAGACAGGGTACCTTGTGAAGACCCAGTACTTC. Residues: CASTQETGYLVKTQYF.